The clone carrying this TCR beta chain has more than one count but fewer than ten. Its antigen is still unknown. A read error may explain this, as a much larger clone is one base away. This record belongs to a study of tumor-infiltrating lymphocytes in primary liver carcinoma. Study information: Patients comprised men and women whose ages fell between 30 and 69 years. Whole-study findings and limits: It was observed that only about 8-25% of the top clones appeared in every one of the five tumor regions. Blood's top-250-clone fraction was significantly lower than that of tumors (p = 0.039).

Co-extracted RNA and DNA came from roughly 20-30 mg of unsorted bulk tissue. Primary liver carcinomas in the patients were surgically resected. The CDR3 is made up of 15 amino acids. The ends were cut back, 3 bases at V and 0 bases at J, with 12 bases in the middle. Germline V gene sequence: CDR1 ENHRY, CDR2 SYGVKD. From around 530 ng of total RNA, TCR beta-specific cDNA was reverse-transcribed using a constant-region primer. Investigators got TCR beta libraries out of three nested multiplex PCR rounds, done with slightly modified ARM-PCR. The two initial PCR rounds, roughly 11 cycles each, used TRBV1-TRBV30 forward and C-beta reverse primers. TCRdb reprocessed the multiplex PCR reads with MiXCR, giving one entry per CDR3 protein. The repertoire holds 150,000 to 200,000 distinct CDR3 sequences, with around 85% as singletons.

Sequencing was done on a sample of tumor tissue from primary liver carcinoma. The sequence derives from a man aged 40-50 years with primary liver carcinoma and hepatitis B virus infection. The V call is TRBV10-3, the J call TRBJ2-7, with a weak D call TRBD2 (6 bases). CDR3 sequence: CAISEAEDYSYEQYF. The CDR3 nucleotides are TGTGCCATCAGTGAAGCCGAGGACTACTCCTACGAGCAGTACTTC.